Listed below are T cell receptor beta chains from one sample, sequenced in a study of T cell responses to AZD1222 COVID-19 vaccine. Sequencing was performed with immunoSEQ multiplex PCR; in TCRdb, only in-frame clones are kept and a portion is missing. Among approximately 100,000 clones listed, 90% were seen once. The sequencing used peripheral blood, collected 28 days after the second AZD1222 dose. These receptor sequences come from an adult who received the AZD1222 COVID-19 vaccine. Each CDR3 is given with its conserved first and last residue. Fields, in order: D gene, clone size, J gene, V gene, CDR3 protein, CDR3 DNA. The D gene is left open where the match is weak. Only part of the rows carry a size: once, few, many, or a class if the clone is expanded.

d_call: .; clone_size: .; j_call: TRBJ2-5; v_call: TRBV15; cdr3_aa: CATSRDDLLGIETQYF; cdr3_nt: TGTGCCACCAGCAGGGATGACCTATTGGGGATTGAGACCCAGTACTTC
d_call: .; clone_size: .; j_call: TRBJ2-3; v_call: TRBV5-6; cdr3_aa: CASSLVVGETDTQYF; cdr3_nt: TGTGCCAGCAGCTTGGTGGTTGGGGAGACCGATACGCAGTATTTT
d_call: .; clone_size: .; j_call: TRBJ1-3; v_call: TRBV9; cdr3_aa: CASSEQGYSGNTIYF; cdr3_nt: TGTGCCAGCAGCGAACAGGGATACTCTGGAAACACCATATATTTT
d_call: .; clone_size: .; j_call: TRBJ1-4; v_call: TRBV7-2; cdr3_aa: CASSPDTWNEKLFF; cdr3_nt: TGTGCCAGCAGCCCGGACACGTGGAATGAAAAACTGTTTTTT
d_call: .; clone_size: once; j_call: TRBJ2-7; v_call: TRBV3-1/TRBV3-2; cdr3_aa: CASSQAFTSSYEQYF; cdr3_nt: TGTGCCAGCAGCCAAGCCTTCACCTCATCCTACGAGCAGTACTTC
d_call: TRBD1; clone_size: .; j_call: TRBJ2-7; v_call: TRBV28; cdr3_aa: CASRTGQGRHEQYF; cdr3_nt: TGTGCCAGCAGAACGGGACAGGGAAGACACGAGCAGTACTTC
d_call: .; clone_size: .; j_call: TRBJ2-3; v_call: TRBV19; cdr3_aa: CASSSVSIGTDTQYF; cdr3_nt: TGTGCCAGTAGTAGTGTTAGCATCGGCACAGATACGCAGTATTTT
d_call: .; clone_size: .; j_call: TRBJ2-1; v_call: TRBV30; cdr3_aa: CAWLKHSSYYNEQFF; cdr3_nt: TGTGCCTGGCTTAAACACAGTTCTTACTACAATGAGCAGTTCTTC
d_call: .; clone_size: .; j_call: TRBJ2-3; v_call: TRBV11-3; cdr3_aa: CASSPTAGETQYF; cdr3_nt: TGTGCCAGCAGCCCTACCGCCGGCGAGACGCAGTATTTT
d_call: TRBD1; clone_size: .; j_call: TRBJ2-2; v_call: TRBV19; cdr3_aa: CASRVLDRGSTGELFF; cdr3_nt: TGTGCCAGTAGAGTCCTCGACAGGGGGTCCACCGGGGAGCTGTTTTTT
d_call: .; clone_size: .; j_call: TRBJ2-3; v_call: TRBV6-2/TRBV6-3; cdr3_aa: CASSSRVRQYF; cdr3_nt: TGTGCCAGCAGTTCCCGGGTTAGGCAGTATTTT
d_call: TRBD1; clone_size: .; j_call: TRBJ1-6; v_call: TRBV27; cdr3_aa: CASSSTDRRGSPLHF; cdr3_nt: TGTGCCAGCAGTTCCACGGACAGGAGGGGGTCACCCCTCCACTTT
d_call: TRBD2; clone_size: .; j_call: TRBJ2-7; v_call: TRBV29-1; cdr3_aa: CSVILGGIGGSSYEQYF; cdr3_nt: TGCAGCGTTATTTTGGGGGGTATTGGCGGGAGTTCCTACGAGCAGTACTTC
d_call: .; clone_size: few; j_call: TRBJ2-2; v_call: TRBV6-1; cdr3_aa: CASSEGEAFRELFF; cdr3_nt: TGTGCCAGCAGTGAAGGGGAGGCTTTCAGGGAGCTGTTTTTT
d_call: TRBD1; clone_size: once; j_call: TRBJ1-1; v_call: TRBV5-1; cdr3_aa: CASSPRTGVNTEAFF; cdr3_nt: TGCGCCAGCAGTCCCCGGACAGGGGTAAACACTGAAGCTTTCTTT
d_call: .; clone_size: once; j_call: TRBJ1-2; v_call: TRBV18; cdr3_aa: CASSPNSGNYGYTF; cdr3_nt: TGTGCCAGCTCACCAAATTCGGGTAACTATGGCTACACCTTC
d_call: .; clone_size: few; j_call: TRBJ2-7; v_call: TRBV27; cdr3_aa: CASSPSGRSYEQYF; cdr3_nt: TGTGCCAGCAGCCCATCGGGACGGTCCTACGAGCAGTACTTC
d_call: TRBD1; clone_size: .; j_call: TRBJ2-1; v_call: TRBV6-5; cdr3_aa: CASRPGTGRFNEQFF; cdr3_nt: TGTGCCAGCAGACCCGGGACAGGGCGATTCAATGAGCAGTTCTTC
d_call: TRBD2; clone_size: .; j_call: TRBJ2-3; v_call: TRBV6-2/TRBV6-3; cdr3_aa: CASSRGGDTDTQYF; cdr3_nt: TGTGCCAGCAGCCGCGGGGGGGACACAGATACGCAGTATTTT
d_call: TRBD1; clone_size: .; j_call: TRBJ2-2; v_call: TRBV28; cdr3_aa: CASSLRTGGTGELFF; cdr3_nt: TGTGCCAGCAGTTTGAGGACAGGGGGCACCGGGGAGCTGTTTTTT
d_call: .; clone_size: .; j_call: TRBJ1-4; v_call: TRBV2; cdr3_aa: CASSEDRNEKLFF; cdr3_nt: TGTGCCAGCAGTGAAGACAGAAATGAAAAACTGTTTTTT
d_call: .; clone_size: .; j_call: TRBJ2-1; v_call: TRBV4-3; cdr3_aa: CASSQEYGSSYNEQFF; cdr3_nt: TGCGCCAGCAGCCAAGAGTACGGATCCTCCTACAATGAGCAGTTCTTC
d_call: TRBD1; clone_size: .; j_call: TRBJ1-1; v_call: TRBV27; cdr3_aa: CASSLWGDRGRGETEAFF; cdr3_nt: TGTGCCAGCAGTTTATGGGGGGACAGGGGGCGCGGGGAAACTGAAGCTTTCTTT
d_call: .; clone_size: .; j_call: TRBJ1-5; v_call: TRBV28; cdr3_aa: CASSSGNNQPQHF; cdr3_nt: TGTGCCAGCAGTTCAGGGAACAATCAGCCCCAGCATTTT
d_call: TRBD1; clone_size: .; j_call: TRBJ1-2; v_call: TRBV29-1; cdr3_aa: CSVSGQGGGYTF; cdr3_nt: TGCAGCGTCTCGGGACAGGGAGGAGGCTACACCTTC
d_call: .; clone_size: .; j_call: TRBJ1-5; v_call: TRBV7-8; cdr3_aa: CASSLAERVGQPQHF; cdr3_nt: TGTGCCAGCAGCTTAGCGGAACGGGTGGGTCAGCCCCAGCATTTT
d_call: .; clone_size: once; j_call: TRBJ1-2; v_call: TRBV6-5; cdr3_aa: CASSGDRANYGYTF; cdr3_nt: TGTGCCAGCAGCGGGGACCGAGCTAACTATGGCTACACCTTC
d_call: TRBD1; clone_size: .; j_call: TRBJ2-5; v_call: TRBV7-9; cdr3_aa: CASIKQGRETQYF; cdr3_nt: TGTGCCAGCATCAAACAGGGGCGAGAGACCCAGTACTTC
d_call: .; clone_size: .; j_call: TRBJ1-3; v_call: TRBV7-8; cdr3_aa: CASSLSWGTPLKSGNTIYF; cdr3_nt: TGTGCCAGCAGCTTATCTTGGGGAACCCCTCTTAAATCCGGAAACACCATATATTTT
d_call: TRBD1; clone_size: .; j_call: TRBJ2-7; v_call: TRBV5-1; cdr3_aa: CASSLLQGAAEQYF; cdr3_nt: TGCGCCAGCAGCTTGTTACAGGGGGCAGCGGAGCAGTACTTC
d_call: .; clone_size: .; j_call: TRBJ1-6; v_call: TRBV7-2; cdr3_aa: CASSRGPINSPLHF; cdr3_nt: TGTGCCAGCAGCCGGGGACCGATTAATTCACCCCTCCACTTT
d_call: TRBD2; clone_size: .; j_call: TRBJ2-1; v_call: TRBV11-2; cdr3_aa: CASRALAGEREQFF; cdr3_nt: TGTGCCAGCAGGGCACTTGCGGGGGAACGTGAGCAGTTCTTC
d_call: .; clone_size: .; j_call: TRBJ2-7; v_call: TRBV27; cdr3_aa: CASSQAGSSYEQYF; cdr3_nt: TGTGCCAGCAGTCAGGCGGGGAGCTCCTACGAGCAGTACTTC
d_call: TRBD2; clone_size: .; j_call: TRBJ2-5; v_call: TRBV9; cdr3_aa: CVSSARTSRPQETQYF; cdr3_nt: TGTGTCAGCAGCGCACGGACTAGCCGTCCCCAAGAGACCCAGTACTTC
d_call: .; clone_size: once; j_call: TRBJ1-2; v_call: TRBV19; cdr3_aa: CASSANDRNDGYTF; cdr3_nt: TGTGCCAGTAGTGCCAACGACAGAAATGATGGCTACACCTTC
d_call: .; clone_size: .; j_call: TRBJ2-3; v_call: TRBV28; cdr3_aa: CASSPGRTDTQYF; cdr3_nt: TGTGCCAGCAGCCCCGGTCGCACAGATACGCAGTATTTT
d_call: .; clone_size: .; j_call: TRBJ2-1; v_call: TRBV3-1/TRBV3-2; cdr3_aa: CASSFLDTYNEQFF; cdr3_nt: TGTGCCAGCAGCTTCCTCGACACCTACAATGAGCAGTTCTTC
d_call: TRBD1; clone_size: once; j_call: TRBJ1-2; v_call: TRBV2; cdr3_aa: CASSAGTAYGYTF; cdr3_nt: TGTGCCAGCAGCGCCGGGACAGCCTATGGCTACACCTTC
d_call: .; clone_size: .; j_call: TRBJ1-6; v_call: TRBV18; cdr3_aa: CASSPSGKNSPLHF; cdr3_nt: TGTGCCAGCTCACCATCCGGCAAGAATTCACCCCTCCACTTT
d_call: .; clone_size: .; j_call: TRBJ1-1; v_call: TRBV19; cdr3_aa: CASSIVSLRGMNTEAFF; cdr3_nt: TGTGCCAGTAGTATAGTAAGTCTCCGGGGGATGAACACTGAAGCTTTCTTT
d_call: TRBD1; clone_size: .; j_call: TRBJ1-2; v_call: TRBV10-3; cdr3_aa: CAISGPLGQGARGYTF; cdr3_nt: TGTGCCATCAGTGGACCTTTGGGACAGGGGGCGCGGGGCTACACCTTC
d_call: TRBD1; clone_size: .; j_call: TRBJ1-2; v_call: TRBV7-3; cdr3_aa: CASSLTRQGAIFGYTF; cdr3_nt: TGTGCCAGCAGCTTAACCAGACAGGGGGCGATATTTGGCTACACCTTC
d_call: .; clone_size: once; j_call: TRBJ1-5; v_call: TRBV12-3/TRBV12-4; cdr3_aa: CASSLGWPQHF; cdr3_nt: TGTGCCAGCAGTTTAGGCTGGCCCCAGCATTTT
d_call: .; clone_size: .; j_call: TRBJ1-5; v_call: TRBV7-9; cdr3_aa: CASSLAEFQAQHF; cdr3_nt: TGTGCCAGCAGCTTAGCGGAATTTCAGGCCCAGCATTTT
d_call: .; clone_size: .; j_call: TRBJ1-6; v_call: TRBV7-2; cdr3_aa: CASNMGGVGNSPLHF; cdr3_nt: TGTGCCAGCAACATGGGTGGGGTAGGGAATTCACCCCTCCACTTT
d_call: .; clone_size: .; j_call: TRBJ2-1; v_call: TRBV2; cdr3_aa: CASSPYNEQFF; cdr3_nt: TGTGCCAGCAGCCCTTACAATGAGCAGTTCTTC
d_call: TRBD1; clone_size: .; j_call: TRBJ2-1; v_call: TRBV28; cdr3_aa: CASSPSGTGGIEQFF; cdr3_nt: TGTGCCAGCAGTCCCTCCGGGACAGGGGGCATTGAGCAGTTCTTC
d_call: .; clone_size: .; j_call: TRBJ1-3; v_call: TRBV6-1; cdr3_aa: CASSEGHTGNTIYF; cdr3_nt: TGTGCCAGCAGTGAAGGGCATACTGGAAACACCATATATTTT